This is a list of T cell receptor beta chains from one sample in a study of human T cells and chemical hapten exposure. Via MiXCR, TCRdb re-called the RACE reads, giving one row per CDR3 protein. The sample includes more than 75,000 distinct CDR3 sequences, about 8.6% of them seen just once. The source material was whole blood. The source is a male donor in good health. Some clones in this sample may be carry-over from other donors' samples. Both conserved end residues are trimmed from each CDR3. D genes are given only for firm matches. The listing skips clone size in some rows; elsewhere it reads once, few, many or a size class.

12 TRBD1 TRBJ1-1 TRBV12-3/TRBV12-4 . ASSFDRVNTEAF
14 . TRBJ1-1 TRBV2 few ASSEGVGTADTEAF
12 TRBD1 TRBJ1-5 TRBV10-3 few AISEGQGNQPQH
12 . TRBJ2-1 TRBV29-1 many SADPRDTYNEQF
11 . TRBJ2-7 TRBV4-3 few ASSQERRVAQY
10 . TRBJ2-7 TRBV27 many AVGGFSYEQY
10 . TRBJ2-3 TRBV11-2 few VTSGVTDTQY
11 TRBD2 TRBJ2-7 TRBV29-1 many SVVSSGIYEQY
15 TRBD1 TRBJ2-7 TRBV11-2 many ASSLWGRGLKFYEQY
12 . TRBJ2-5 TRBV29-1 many SVEGLAGQETQY
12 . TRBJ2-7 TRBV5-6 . ASSLDRRAGEQY
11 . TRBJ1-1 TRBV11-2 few ASSLATGSEAF
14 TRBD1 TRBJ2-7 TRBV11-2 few ASSLERGQGSYEQY
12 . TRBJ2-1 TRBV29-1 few SVIPLDRSNEQF
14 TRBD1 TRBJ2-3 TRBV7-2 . ASSGRTGLRTDTQY
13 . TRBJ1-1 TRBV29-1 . SVVRGTIMNTEAF
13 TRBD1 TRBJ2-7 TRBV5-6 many ASSLPGQAMSEQY
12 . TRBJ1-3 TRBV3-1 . ASRDGEAGNTIY
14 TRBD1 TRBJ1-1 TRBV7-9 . ASSLSGTGAGTEAF
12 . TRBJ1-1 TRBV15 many ATSPNGLGTEAF
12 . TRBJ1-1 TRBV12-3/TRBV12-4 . ASSFNPWDTEAF
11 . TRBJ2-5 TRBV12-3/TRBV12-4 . ASSRRGVETQY
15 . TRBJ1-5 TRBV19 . ASSTSRDNYSNQPQH
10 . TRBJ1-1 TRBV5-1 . ASSDGQPEAF
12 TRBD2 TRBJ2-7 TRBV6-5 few ASSPGGATYEQY
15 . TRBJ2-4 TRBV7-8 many ASSAGLPILAKNIQY
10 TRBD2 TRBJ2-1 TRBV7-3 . ASSSSGNELS
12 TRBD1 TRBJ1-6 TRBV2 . ASGTGTLNSPLH